This is a list of T cell receptor beta chains from one sample in a study of blood T cell repertoires in COVID-19. Measured with immunoSEQ multiplex PCR; TCRdb has only the in-frame clones, and not every one. The table has around 100,000 clones, 70% to 90% seen once. Sequencing was performed on peripheral blood. All receptors derive from a woman aged 55-70 years with acute or convalescent COVID-19. Both conserved end residues are trimmed from each CDR3. Each record gives: V gene, J gene, D gene, CDR3 protein. D genes are given only for firm matches.

>TRBV5-1|TRBJ1-1|TRBD1
ASSLDRGTEAF
>TRBV11-2|TRBJ1-6|NA
ASSGGSRSPLH
>TRBV4-2|TRBJ1-2|NA
ASSQDGEGNYGYT
>TRBV30|TRBJ2-2|NA
AWRGTRANTGELF
>TRBV10-3|TRBJ1-4|NA
AISDSAMRKKLF
>TRBV27|TRBJ2-3|NA
ASSPLTTDTQY
>TRBV6-1|TRBJ1-5|NA
ASSELLFGAQH
>TRBV19|TRBJ1-1|NA
AIHPGASNTEAF
>TRBV29-1|TRBJ1-1|NA
SVEPVAEAF
>TRBV10-3|TRBJ2-1|NA
AISYSDLYNEQF
>TRBV5-6|TRBJ1-2|NA
ASSSGGAGYT
>TRBV10-2|TRBJ2-3|NA
ASSKNAGYSDTQY
>TRBV30|TRBJ1-2|NA
AWRDRNSGGYT
>TRBV29-1|TRBJ1-5|NA
SVAGALDQPQH
>TRBV28|TRBJ2-2|TRBD1
ASSRDRATGELF
>TRBV7-8|TRBJ2-3|NA
ASNPGAGGGDTQY
>TRBV28|TRBJ2-7|TRBD1
ASSSSGTGIYEQY
>TRBV11-2|TRBJ1-1|TRBD1
ASRNGQVSFLNTEAF
>TRBV6-4|TRBJ1-3|NA
ASSDVTYSGNTIY
>TRBV18|TRBJ2-7|NA
ASSPVRGTYEQY
>TRBV10-3|TRBJ2-3|NA
AITTGSTDTQY
>TRBV27|TRBJ1-1|NA
ASSELQVMNTEAF
>TRBV5-4|TRBJ2-1|NA
ASSLKATLNEQF
>TRBV7-8|TRBJ1-2|TRBD1
ASSPIRDRGLHRGGYT
>TRBV12-3/TRBV12-4|TRBJ1-2|NA
ASSLSGLHGYT
>TRBV6-1|TRBJ2-1|TRBD1
ASSEGTGRNEQF
>TRBV19|TRBJ2-7|NA
ASMGQNSPEQY
>TRBV2|TRBJ2-2|NA
ASSESPGGTGELF
>TRBV10-3|TRBJ2-7|NA
AGKAGPSYEQY
>TRBV7-2|TRBJ2-5|TRBD2
ASRQGLAGETQY
>TRBV5-1|TRBJ2-4|TRBD1
ASSWTGGENIQY
>TRBV14|TRBJ2-5|TRBD2
ASSQVGTGGQY
>TRBV19|TRBJ1-3|NA
ASSPYRGSSGNTIY
>TRBV10-3|TRBJ1-1|NA
AIGRGQEGNTEAF
>TRBV18|TRBJ1-1|NA
ASSKGPGTEAF
>TRBV10-3|TRBJ2-1|TRBD2
AISGGTSGAYNEQF
>TRBV27|TRBJ1-2|NA
ASSTGRVGYGYT
>TRBV4-1|TRBJ1-4|NA
ASSQTQGTYEKLF
>TRBV19|TRBJ2-5|TRBD2
ASSIAPTSAGGTQY
>TRBV19|TRBJ2-7|TRBD2
ASRLGLENGEQY
>TRBV12-3/TRBV12-4|TRBJ1-2|NA
ASSFRTHRGYT
>TRBV30|TRBJ1-5|TRBD1
AWRGTGGNQPQH
>TRBV9|TRBJ1-1|NA
ASSVVSGVNTEAF
>TRBV5-1|TRBJ2-1|TRBD2
ASSFNAGDNEQF
>TRBV6-2/TRBV6-3|TRBJ2-7|TRBD2
ASSYRRLAGVGEQY
>TRBV20-1|TRBJ2-2|NA
SASSAGELF
>TRBV11-2|TRBJ2-7|NA
ASNSQLVGEQY
>TRBV4-1|TRBJ2-1|NA
ASSQEGKRNNEQF
>TRBV5-1|TRBJ2-1|TRBD2
ASSYESSGSFNEQF